The text below deals with one TCR beta chain. This sample is drawn from a study of blood T cell repertoires in COVID-19. Study information: Sample material is recorded as cDNA or gDNA derived from T cells, B-cell-depleted T cells, or PBMCs.

The data were produced by immunoSEQ multiplex PCR, yet TCRdb's version contains in-frame clones alone and is incomplete. The sample records about 150,000 clones, 75% to 80% being singletons. V lost 4 bases and J 2 bases, leaving 9 bases between the germline ends. The CDR3 sequence is 13 residues long. Per the germline V gene, CDR1 is MDHEN and CDR2 is SYDVKM. The sample taken for sequencing was peripheral blood. This chain uses TRBV28 with TRBJ2-7, with D possibly being TRBD2 (5 bases). This clonotype originated in an elderly man with acute or convalescent COVID-19. This CDR3 reads CASSSEGPYEQYV. The CDR3 DNA follows: TGTGCCAGCAGTTCAGAGGGTCCCTACGAGCAGTACGTC.